The 30 T cell receptor beta chains below were found in one sample sequenced in a study of regulatory T cells in long-lasting Graves disease. Time point indicated: persistent/refractory GD, antithyroid drugs over 5 years with positive TRAb. The authors made the TCR library using RNA they extracted from PBMCs. Building the TCR beta libraries relied on iRepertoire HTBI primers, and CDR3 regions underwent Arm-PCR. TCRdb reprocessed the multiplex PCR reads with MiXCR, giving one entry per CDR3 protein. The data contain over 300,000 distinct CDR3 sequences, about 20% of them singletons. Source: peripheral blood mononuclear cells (PBMCs), taken when the disease was refractory, from a patient treated with antithyroid drugs. Receptor source: a female donor with Graves disease.

This clonotype showed up many times. The chain employs TRBV28 and TRBJ1-4; 8 bases are a match to TRBD1. V trimming: 5 bases; J trimming: 16 bases; junction bases outside the gene matches: 9. The CDR3 extends over 12 amino acids. The germline gives CDR1 MDHEN, CDR2 SYDVKM. CDR3 nucleotides: TGTGCCAGCAGTCTGCCCGACAGGGGAACGTTTTTT. Translation gives CASSLPDRGTFF.

This clonotype occurred a few times. J is TRBJ1-2 and V is TRBV5-1; D uncertain. CDR1 and CDR2 from the germline V gene are SGHRS and YFSETQ. V was cut by 4 bases and J by 8 bases, with 21 bases left in between. There are 15 residues in the CDR3. CDR3 nucleotide sequence: TGCGCCAGCAGCATAGGACCGACCCCGGCGGGGGGCTACACCTTC. Its translation is CASSIGPTPAGGYTF.

The chain has TRBV18 and TRBJ1-1; D unclear. The CDR3 consists of 15 residues. Germline V CDR1 and CDR2: KGHSH, LQKENI. Trimming left V 4 bases short and J 0 bases short, with 12 bases between. The CDR3, as DNA: TGTGCCAGCTCACTAACCTCCAGAATGAACACTGAAGCTTTCTTT. This gives the protein CASSLTSRMNTEAFF.

The chain employs TRBV29-1 and TRBJ2-5; 16 positions match TRBD2. The CDR3 has 17 amino acids. Trimming removed 3 bases from V and 2 bases from J; junction bases left unmatched: 6. CDR1 is SQVTM and CDR2 is ANQGSEA in the germline V gene. The DNA for the CDR3 is TGCAGCGTTGACGAATCGGGACTAGCGGGAGGGCAAGAGACCCAGTACTTC. This sequence encodes CSVDESGLAGGQETQYF.

V usage is TRBV11-2 and J usage is TRBJ1-5; perhaps TRBD1 as D (5 bases). Germline V gene sequence: CDR1 SGHAT, CDR2 FQNNGV. This CDR3 has 14 amino acids. V dropped 5 bases and J dropped 6 bases, with 14 bases sitting between them. The CDR3 here is CASSQGVGGQPQHF. The CDR3 DNA reads as TGTGCCAGCAGCCAAGGGGTCGGGGGTCAGCCCCAGCATTTT.

The chain uses TRBV6-5 and TRBJ1-5, with D tentatively TRBD1 (5 bases). Germline V gives CDR1 MNHEY, CDR2 SVGAGI. This CDR3 has 17 amino acids. V was clipped by 2 bases and J by 0 bases, with 14 bases between them. The CDR3 DNA sequence: TGTGCCAGCAGTTACCTGGGGCAGGGCCTTAGCAATCAGCCCCAGCATTTT. Translated, it gives CASSYLGQGLSNQPQHF.

This clonotype was seen repeatedly, ten times or more. The genes are TRBV5-6 and TRBJ1-1; D is perhaps TRBD1 (6 bases). Deletions cut 2 bases from V and 5 bases from J, with 19 bases between. This CDR3 contains 16 residues. Germline CDR1 is SGHDT and CDR2 is YYEEEE. In DNA, the CDR3 is TGTGCCAGCAGCTTATGGGGGGCGGGGGTAGGAACTGAAGCTTTCTTT. This sequence encodes CASSLWGAGVGTEAFF.

This clonotype was observed a handful of times. The chain links TRBV7-9 to TRBJ1-1; possible D gene TRBD1, 6 bases. Germline CDR1 and CDR2: SEHNR and FQNEAQ (reference sequence). The CDR3 length is 14 residues. Trimming removed 2 bases from V and 1 base from J, with 8 bases in between. DNA of the CDR3: TGTGCCAGCAGCTTATCACAGGGGAACACTGAAGCTTTCTTT. It codes for CASSLSQGNTEAFF. Based on the CDR3 plus reference TRBV7-9 and TRBJ1-1, the full variable domain is DTGVSQNPRHKITKRGQNVTFRCDPISEHNRLYWYRQTLGQGPEFLTYFQNEAQLEKSRLLSDRFSAERPKGSFSTLEIQRTEQGDSAMYLCASSLSQGNTEAFFGQGTRLTVV.

The table lists this clonotype with a count of one. With a much larger clone just one base away, this may be a read error. This chain uses TRBV7-2 with TRBJ2-7; the match to TRBD1 covers 8 bases. CDR1 is SGHTA and CDR2 is FQGNSA in the germline V gene. The CDR3 consists of 14 residues. Written as DNA, the CDR3 is TGTGCCAGCAGCTTTCAGACAGGGGATTGGGAGCGGTACTTC. Amino acids: CASSFQTGDWERYF. The whole variable domain, filled in from reference TRBV7-2 and TRBJ2-7, reads GAGVSQSPSNKVTEKGKDVELRCDPISGHTALYWYRQSLGQGLEFLIYFQGNSAPDKSGLPSDRFSAERTGGSVSTLTIQRTQQEDSAVYLCASSFQTGDWERYFGPGTRLTVT.

This clonotype was counted between two and nine times. The chain employs TRBV5-1 and TRBJ2-7; 7 positions match TRBD1. The CDR3 is 14 amino acids. With V trimmed by 4 bases and J by 1 base, 5 bases remained unmatched. CDR1 is SGHRS and CDR2 is YFSETQ in the germline V gene. DNA for the CDR3: TGCGCCAGCAGCATAGGGACAGAGTCCTACGAGCAGTACTTC. It encodes CASSIGTESYEQYF.

Note on this clonotype: With a much larger clone just one base away, this may be a read error. This rearrangement joins TRBV28 to TRBJ2-2, with a tentative D call TRBD2 (7 bases). This CDR3 is 15 amino acids long. Germline CDR1 is MDHEN and CDR2 is SYDVKM. Between the trimmed V and J ends, which lost 2 bases and 9 bases, there was a span of 16 bases. CDR3 DNA sequence: TGTGCCAGCAGTTTAAACGTCGGGGGGCTTAGGGAGCTGTTTTTT. Translating it yields CASSLNVGGLRELFF. The complete variable domain, with remaining parts taken from reference TRBV28 and TRBJ2-2, reads DVKVTQSSRYLVKRTGEKVFLECVQDMDHENMFWYRQDPGLGLRLIYFSYDVKMKEKGDIPEGYSVSREKKERFSLILESASTNQTSMYLCASSLNVGGLRELFFGEGSRLTVL.

This clonotype was counted many times. The rearrangement uses TRBV30 and TRBJ1-2, with D hard to call. Germline V gene sequence: CDR1 GTSNPN, CDR2 SVGIG (reference sequence). Between the trimmed V and J ends, which lost 2 bases and 6 bases, there was a span of 13 bases. This CDR3 is 13 amino acids long. In DNA form, the CDR3 reads TGTGCCTGGAGTTTTGAGGGTAAAGATGGCTACACCTTC. This encodes CAWSFEGKDGYTF.

Many counts were recorded for this clonotype. The chain uses TRBV7-9 and TRBJ1-2; D is unresolved. V shed 0 bases and J shed 8 bases, with 10 bases lying between them. CDR3 length equals 13 residues. From germline, CDR1 is SEHNR and CDR2 FQNEAQ (reference sequence). CDR3 nucleotides: TGTGCCAGCAGCTTAGCAGGAGGAAGCGGCTACACCTTC. Its translation is CASSLAGGSGYTF.

This clonotype was detected many times. This chain links TRBV6-1 with TRBJ1-5, with D hard to call. CDR3 length equals 13 residues. Trimming took 2 bases from V and 11 from J, leaving 13 bases between them. CDR1 and CDR2 (germline): MNHNS, SASEGT. The CDR3 region has the DNA TGTGCCAGCAGTGAACGGGCCCGGCAGACCCAGCATTTT. It is translated as CASSERARQTQHF.

This clonotype came up a few times. This chain connects TRBV15 to TRBJ1-4; possible D gene TRBD1, 5 bases. Germline V gene data show CDR1 as LNHNV and CDR2 as YYDKDF (reference sequence). The CDR3 totals 16 residues. V was shortened by 2 bases and J by 0 bases, with 10 bases between the two germline ends. CDR3 DNA sequence: TGTGCCACCAGCAGATCGGGGGGGGCAACTAATGAAAAACTGTTTTTT. Translated, it gives CATSRSGGATNEKLFF.

This clonotype was counted many times. The chain combines TRBV12-3 or TRBV12-4 with TRBJ1-5; D remains ambiguous. Trimming cost V 3 bases and J 6 bases, with 6 bases left between them. The CDR3 runs to 12 residues. CDR3 coding DNA: TGTGCCAGCAGTTTTGGGCTTCAGCCCCAGCATTTT. Its protein is CASSFGLQPQHF.

J is TRBJ2-1 and V is TRBV12-3 or TRBV12-4; D possibly corresponds to TRBD1 (6 bases). The CDR3 is made up of 14 amino acids. Trimming left V 2 bases short and J 6 bases short, with 11 bases between. In nucleotides, the CDR3 is TGTGCCAGCAGTTTATGGGACACTTTCAATGAGCAGTTCTTC. It encodes CASSLWDTFNEQFF.

This rearrangement joins TRBV5-5 to TRBJ2-1; D uncertain. Germline values: CDR1 SGHKS, CDR2 YYEKEE (reference sequence). With 5 bases removed from V and 3 bases from J, the gap between germline ends came to 9 bases. The CDR3 length is 13 residues. This chain's CDR3 is CASRDGYYNEQFF. The CDR3 DNA is TGTGCCAGCAGGGACGGCTACTACAATGAGCAGTTCTTC.

This clonotype was observed at least ten times. The CDR3 DNA sequence: TGTGCCAGCAGCTGGGACAGGGGTCGGGAAAAACTGTTTTTT. This sequence encodes CASSWDRGREKLFF. The chain links TRBV7-9 to TRBJ1-4, with 10 bases lining up with TRBD1. The J segment lost 8 bases and the V segment lost 4 bases, leaving 4 bases of the junction unmatched. Looked up from germline, CDR1 is SEHNR and CDR2 is FQNEAQ (reference sequence). This CDR3 is built from 14 residues.

The chain carries TRBV7-2 and TRBJ1-4; no definite D call. Germline values: CDR1 SGHTA, CDR2 FQGNSA. CDR3 size: 15 residues. The V end was cut by 4 bases, the J end by 7 bases, with 16 bases between. The CDR3 loop is CASSSGSGMGEKLFF. The CDR3 DNA follows: TGTGCCAGCAGCTCTGGGTCCGGGATGGGTGAAAAACTGTTTTTT.

This clonotype was seen a handful of times. V gene TRBV19 combines with J gene TRBJ1-5; D may be TRBD1 (6 bases). Looked up from germline, CDR1 is LNHDA and CDR2 is SQIVND (reference sequence). This CDR3 region has 15 residues. Trimming removed 5 bases at V and 3 bases at J, with 14 bases between. CDR3 loop: CASSSRGKYNQPQHF. The CDR3, as DNA: TGTGCCAGTAGTTCCAGGGGTAAATACAATCAGCCCCAGCATTTT.

In regard to this clonotype: This may stem from a read error, because a much larger clone lies one nucleotide away. V gene TRBV18 combines with J gene TRBJ2-5; TRBD1 matches 8 bases. The CDR3 totals 14 residues. Germline assignment: CDR1 KGHSH and CDR2 LQKENI. The CDR3 region has the DNA TGTGCCAGCCCACCAGGGACAGGCTCGTCGACCCAGTACTTC. Translated: CASPPGTGSSTQYF.

This clonotype was observed a handful of times. V and J are TRBV27 and TRBJ1-4, with TRBD1 as a possible D gene (5 bases). The CDR3 spans 15 residues. Between the trimmed V and J ends, which lost 2 bases and 8 bases, there was a span of 15 bases. CDR1 and CDR2 from the germline V gene are MNHEY and SMNVEV (reference sequence). CDR3 amino acids: CASSLIRGAKEKLFF. The CDR3 region has the DNA TGTGCCAGCAGTTTAATAAGGGGCGCGAAAGAAAAACTGTTTTTT.

As to this clonotype: It is likely a read error, because the conserved phenylalanine at the end of the CDR3 is missing. J is TRBJ1-1 and V is TRBV20-1; the match to TRBD1 covers 7 bases. CDR1 is DFQATT and CDR2 is SNEGSKA in the germline V gene (reference sequence). The CDR3 contains 16 residues. With 2 bases clipped from V and 1 base from J, the junction kept 10 bases outside the gene matches. Here the CDR3 reads CSARQPGTDRNTEAFL. CDR3 sequence (DNA): TGCAGTGCTAGACAACCCGGGACAGATAGGAACACTGAAGCTTTCCTT.

V usage is TRBV19 and J usage is TRBJ1-1, with a possible D match to TRBD1 (6 bases). The CDR3 has 15 residues. Germline V gene lookup returns CDR1 LNHDA and CDR2 SQIVND (reference sequence). The V gene lost 8 bases and the J gene lost 1 base, with 17 bases spanning the gap. Here the CDR3 DNA reads TGTGCCAGTCGGGGGCACCAAGGGAAGAACACTGAAGCTTTCTTT. Its protein is CASRGHQGKNTEAFF.

This clonotype was observed many times. The chain uses TRBV28 and TRBJ2-7; D perhaps matches TRBD1 (6 bases). Germline V gene lookup returns CDR1 MDHEN and CDR2 SYDVKM. This CDR3 is built from 16 residues. The germline V and J ends were trimmed by 5 bases and 1 base, with 18 bases remaining between them. This chain's CDR3 is CASSPRPAGVSYEQYF. In DNA, the CDR3 is TGTGCCAGCAGTCCCCGGCCAGCAGGGGTATCCTACGAGCAGTACTTC.

This clonotype was observed at least ten times. This chain links TRBV27 with TRBJ2-4; no clear D. This CDR3 is 13 amino acids long. V lost 6 bases and J lost 1, with 7 bases in between. CDR1 is MNHEY, CDR2 SMNVEV, per germline (reference sequence). The CDR3 DNA reads TGTGCCAGCAGAATGAGCGCCAAAAACATTCAGTACTTC. It translates to CASRMSAKNIQYF.

This clonotype was recorded a few times. The chain has TRBV5-1 and TRBJ2-7; 9 bases map to TRBD2. Per the germline V gene, CDR1 is SGHRS and CDR2 is YFSETQ. Trimming removed 1 base from V and 0 bases from J; junction bases left unmatched: 2. The CDR3 is 15 amino acids. The CDR3 DNA is TGCGCCAGCAGCTTGTCTAGCGGGACCTCCTACGAGCAGTACTTC. Translated, it gives CASSLSSGTSYEQYF.

This clonotype was recorded at least ten times. The chain combines TRBV6-5 with TRBJ2-7, with 7 bases fitting TRBD2. The V gene's germline CDR1 is MNHEY and CDR2 SVGAGI. Trimming at V came to 3 bases and at J to 3 bases, leaving 5 bases not matched to a gene. The CDR3 sequence is 14 residues long. The CDR3 coding sequence is TGTGCCAGCAGTTATATGGCGGGAGTCTACGAGCAGTACTTC. Its translation: CASSYMAGVYEQYF.

This clonotype was observed a few times. J is TRBJ2-1 and V is TRBV7-9; 9 bases align to TRBD2. This CDR3 region has 17 residues. In germline, CDR1 is SEHNR, CDR2 FQNEAQ (reference sequence). J lost 4 bases, V lost 1 base, and 8 bases had no gene match. The DNA for the CDR3 is TGTGCCAGCAGCTTAGTATTGGCGGGGGGGATTTACAATGAGCAGTTCTTC. Protein sequence: CASSLVLAGGIYNEQFF.